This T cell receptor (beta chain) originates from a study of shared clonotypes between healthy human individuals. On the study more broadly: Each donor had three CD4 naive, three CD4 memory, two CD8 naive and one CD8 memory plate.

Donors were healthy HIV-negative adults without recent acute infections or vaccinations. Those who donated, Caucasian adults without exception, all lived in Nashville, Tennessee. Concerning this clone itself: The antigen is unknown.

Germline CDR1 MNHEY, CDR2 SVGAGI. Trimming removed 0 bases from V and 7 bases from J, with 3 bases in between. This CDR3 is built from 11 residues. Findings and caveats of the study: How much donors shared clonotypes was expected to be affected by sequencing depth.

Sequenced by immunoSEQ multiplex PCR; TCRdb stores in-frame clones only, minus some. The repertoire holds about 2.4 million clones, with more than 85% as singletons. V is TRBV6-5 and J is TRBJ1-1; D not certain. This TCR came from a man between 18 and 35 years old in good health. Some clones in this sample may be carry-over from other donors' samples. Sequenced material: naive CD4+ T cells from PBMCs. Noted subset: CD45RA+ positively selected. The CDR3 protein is CASSYSDEAFF. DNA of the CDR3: TGTGCCAGCAGTTACTCAGATGAAGCTTTCTTT.